A selection of T cell receptor beta chains follows, all from one sample in a study of OX40 agonist ivuxolimab in advanced cancers. TCRdb keeps only in-frame clones here, not all; method: immunoSEQ multiplex PCR. Found here are around 110,000 clones, around 90% of them singletons; the top ten hold around 1.2%. The specimen was CD4+ or CD8+ T cells sorted from blood, collected in a trial of the OX40 agonist ivuxolimab. These receptors were collected from an adult with an advanced solid tumor such as melanoma, head and neck, liver or kidney cancer. CDR3s include the opening cysteine and the closing phenylalanine or tryptophan. The order of the fields is V gene, D gene, J gene, CDR3 protein, CDR3 DNA. D genes are given only for firm matches.

TRBV19	TRBD1	TRBJ2-7	CASSAGTGGGYEQYF	TGTGCCAGTAGTGCCGGGACAGGGGGTGGCTACGAGCAGTACTTC
TRBV27	TRBD1	TRBJ1-5	CASSRTGTSYLEPQHF	TGTGCCAGCAGCAGGACAGGAACCTCTTATTTGGAGCCCCAGCATTTT
TRBV4-3	NA	TRBJ2-2	CASSQYGKTGELFF	TGCGCCAGCAGCCAATACGGGAAAACCGGGGAGCTGTTTTTT
TRBV6-5	NA	TRBJ1-2	CASSYSGFYGYTF	TGTGCCAGCAGTTACTCAGGGTTCTATGGCTACACCTTC
TRBV4-2	NA	TRBJ1-2	CASSQNQGSEYGYTF	TGTGCCAGCAGCCAAAACCAGGGGAGTGAGTATGGCTACACCTTC
TRBV29-1	NA	TRBJ2-1	CSVALRALNEQFF	TGCAGCGTTGCCCTTAGGGCCCTCAATGAGCAGTTCTTC
TRBV19	NA	TRBJ2-7	CASMKLGSYEQYF	TGTGCCAGTATGAAGCTCGGCTCCTACGAGCAGTACTTC
TRBV4-1	NA	TRBJ1-1	CASSQERGGNTEAFF	TGCGCCAGCAGCCAAGAAAGGGGTGGGAACACTGAAGCTTTCTTT
TRBV5-6	NA	TRBJ1-4	CASSLGQGNEKLFF	TGTGCCAGCAGCTTGGGGCAGGGAAATGAAAAACTGTTTTTT
TRBV15	NA	TRBJ1-1	CATSRDRSLAFF	TGTGCCACCAGCAGAGACAGGAGTTTGGCTTTCTTT
TRBV18	NA	TRBJ1-1	CASSPLTGRGTEAFF	TGTGCCAGCTCACCATTGACAGGCCGGGGTACTGAAGCTTTCTTT
TRBV11-1	NA	TRBJ2-1	CASKPSWSSYNEQFF	TGTGCCAGCAAACCCTCCTGGAGCTCCTACAATGAGCAGTTCTTC